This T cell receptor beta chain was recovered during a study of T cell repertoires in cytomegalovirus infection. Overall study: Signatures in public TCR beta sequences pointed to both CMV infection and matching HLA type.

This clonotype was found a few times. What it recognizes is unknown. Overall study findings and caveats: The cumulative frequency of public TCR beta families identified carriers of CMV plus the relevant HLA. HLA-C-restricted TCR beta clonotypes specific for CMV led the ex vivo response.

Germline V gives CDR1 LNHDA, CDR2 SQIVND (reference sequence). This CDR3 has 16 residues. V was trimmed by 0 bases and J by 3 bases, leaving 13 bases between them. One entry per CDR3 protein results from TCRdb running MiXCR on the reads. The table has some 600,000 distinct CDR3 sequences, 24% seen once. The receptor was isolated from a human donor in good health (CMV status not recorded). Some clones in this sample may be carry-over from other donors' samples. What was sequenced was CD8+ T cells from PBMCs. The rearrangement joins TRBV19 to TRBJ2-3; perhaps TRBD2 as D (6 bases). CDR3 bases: TGTGCCAGTAGTATAGATCACGGAGGGGCAACAGATACGCAGTATTTT. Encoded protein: CASSIDHGGATDTQYF.